Detailed here is one TCR beta chain. This record comes from a study of control samples from healthy donors and cancer patients. This CDR3 has 16 amino acids. Trimming cost V 2 bases and J 6 bases; bases outside gene matches: 12. Germline CDR1 is MDHEN and CDR2 is SYDVKM. Assay: immunoSEQ multiplex PCR; the TCRdb copy retains only in-frame clones and omits some. This sample has 130,000 or so clones, with approximately 89% found just once. The clonotype was recovered from a man in his fifties with head and neck cancer. The specimen was PBMCs. J is TRBJ2-5 and V is TRBV28; 7 nucleotides agree with TRBD2. The CDR3 region has the DNA TGTGCCAGCAGTTTAGGGTTGTCGACTAGCAGCAAGACCCAGTACTTC. It translates to CASSLGLSTSSKTQYF.